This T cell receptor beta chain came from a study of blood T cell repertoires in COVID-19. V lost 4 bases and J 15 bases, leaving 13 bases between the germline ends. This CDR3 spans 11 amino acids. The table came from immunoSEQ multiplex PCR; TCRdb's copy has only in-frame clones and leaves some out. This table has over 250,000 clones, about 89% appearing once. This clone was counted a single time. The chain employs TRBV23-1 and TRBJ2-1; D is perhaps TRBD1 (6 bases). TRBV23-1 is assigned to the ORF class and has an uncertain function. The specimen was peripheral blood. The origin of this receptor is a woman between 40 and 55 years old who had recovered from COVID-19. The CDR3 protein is CASSRGGQGFF. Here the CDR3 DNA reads TGCGCCAGCAGTCGAGGGGGACAAGGGTTCTTC.